One sample yielded the 27 T cell receptor beta chains listed below, sequenced in a study of T cells in Graves' hyperthyroidism and ophthalmopathy. Researchers amplified the TCR beta CDR3 regions from RNA transcripts. The TCR CDR3 was amplified in a first-round RT-PCR using the HTBI primer set. Via MiXCR, TCRdb re-called the multiplex PCR reads, giving one row per CDR3 protein. The table lists approximately 700,000 distinct CDR3 sequences, about 15% of them singletons, with under 10% in the top ten. Sequences were obtained from blood. The receptors derive from a man aged 18 to 29 with Graves' hyperthyroidism.

The J gene is TRBJ2-7, the V gene TRBV20-1; 10 bases fit TRBD1. Germline trimming cut 3 bases from V and 7 bases from J; bases unmatched to any gene: 12. This CDR3 is 15 amino acids long. Germline values: CDR1 DFQATT, CDR2 SNEGSKA (reference sequence). The DNA for the CDR3 is TGCAGTGCTAGGGACCTCGGGACAGGGGTTTTGGAGCAGTACTTC. This codes for CSARDLGTGVLEQYF.

This clonotype was observed a handful of times. CDR3: CASSYLGPVNEQYF. The CDR3 DNA reads as TGTGCCAGCAGTTACCTCGGGCCAGTAAACGAGCAGTACTTC. This chain links TRBV6-5 with TRBJ2-7, with D hard to call. With 2 bases removed from V and 5 bases from J, the gap between germline ends came to 13 bases. Germline V CDR1 and CDR2: MNHEY, SVGAGI. This CDR3 has 14 amino acids.

The sample holds many counts of this clonotype. V usage is TRBV10-2 and J usage is TRBJ2-7; D is uncertain. The CDR3 loop spans 12 amino acids. Germline-derived CDR1 and CDR2 are WSHSY and SAAADI. Trimming shortened V by 8 bases and J by 3 bases, and 11 bases separated the two germline ends. The CDR3 protein is CASSGQIYEQYF. As DNA, the CDR3 is TGCGCCAGCTCCGGGCAGATCTACGAGCAGTACTTC.

This clonotype was found many times. This chain uses TRBV7-2 with TRBJ2-1; 8 nucleotides align to TRBD2. Losses at the gene ends were 6 bases for V and 6 bases for J; bases not matched to a gene: 10. Germline V gives CDR1 SGHTA, CDR2 FQGNSA. The CDR3 spans 15 residues. The CDR3 spells CASSLSAGGSNEQFF. The CDR3 DNA follows: TGTGCCAGCAGTTTATCCGCGGGAGGTAGCAATGAGCAGTTCTTC. The entire variable domain, with the rest obtained from reference TRBV7-2 and TRBJ2-1, is as follows: GAGVSQSPSNKVTEKGKDVELRCDPISGHTALYWYRQSLGQGLEFLIYFQGNSAPDKSGLPSDRFSAERTGGSVSTLTIQRTQQEDSAVYLCASSLSAGGSNEQFFGPGTRLTVL.

This clonotype has ten or more counts. The chain carries TRBV24-1 and TRBJ2-5, with D tentatively TRBD2 (6 bases). Germline V gene lookup returns CDR1 KGHDR and CDR2 SFDVKD. The CDR3 consists of 15 residues. The V gene lost 4 bases and the J gene lost 5 bases, with 16 bases spanning the gap. CDR3 loop: CATSDPGGVGETQYF. The CDR3, as DNA: TGTGCCACCAGTGACCCCGGGGGAGTCGGGGAGACCCAGTACTTC.

Note on this clonotype: A clone one base away is much larger, so this may be a read error. The chain joins TRBV30 to TRBJ2-7; TRBD1 matches at 9 bases. CDR1 is GTSNPN and CDR2 is SVGIG in the germline V gene (reference sequence). The CDR3 has 14 residues. This chain's CDR3 is CAWSTGQGQYERYF. The DNA of the CDR3 is TGTGCCTGGAGTACTGGACAGGGGCAGTACGAGCGGTACTTC.

This clonotype has ten or more counts. V is TRBV19 and J is TRBJ2-7, with 9 positions matching TRBD1. Germline V gives CDR1 LNHDA, CDR2 SQIVND (reference sequence). The CDR3 length is 16 residues. With V trimmed by 6 bases and J by 7 bases, 16 bases remained unmatched. The CDR3 loop is CASSSRRTGALREQYF. The CDR3 DNA reads as TGTGCCAGTAGCTCCCGCCGGACAGGGGCCTTGAGGGAGCAGTACTTC. The whole variable domain, filled in from reference TRBV19 and TRBJ2-7, reads DGGITQSPKYLFRKEGQNVTLSCEQNLNHDAMYWYRQDPGQGLRLIYYSQIVNDFQKGDIAEGYSVSREKKESFPLTVTSAQKNPTAFYLCASSSRRTGALREQYFGPGTRLTVT.

This clonotype appeared many times. The genes are TRBV5-1 and TRBJ1-1; maybe TRBD1 (5 bases). Trimming removed 4 bases at V and 0 bases at J, with 16 bases between. Germline CDR1 is SGHRS and CDR2 is YFSETQ. The CDR3 totals 16 residues. CDR3: CASSPSGPALNTEAFF. The CDR3 DNA is TGCGCCAGCAGCCCCTCAGGGCCAGCCCTGAACACTGAAGCTTTCTTT. The full variable domain, its missing parts supplied by reference TRBV5-1 and TRBJ1-1, is KAGVTQTPRYLIKTRGQQVTLSCSPISGHRSVSWYQQTPGQGLQFLFEYFSETQRNKGNFPGRFSGRQFSNSRSEMNVSTLELGDSALYLCASSPSGPALNTEAFFGQGTRLTVV.

This clonotype has a count of ten or more. This chain links TRBV11-2 with TRBJ2-3; possible D gene TRBD2, 5 bases. This CDR3 spans 13 amino acids. Germline values: CDR1 SGHAT, CDR2 FQNNGV. The V end was cut by 6 bases, the J end by 1 base, with 8 bases between. The CDR3 protein is CASRSGGTDTQYF. DNA for the CDR3: TGTGCCAGCAGGTCCGGGGGCACAGATACGCAGTATTTT.

This clonotype has more than one count but fewer than ten. This chain connects TRBV10-3 to TRBJ1-2, with 9 bases aligning to TRBD1. Germline V gives CDR1 ENHRY, CDR2 SYGVKD. The junction had 7 bases not matched to a gene; V was cut back by 4 bases and J by 4 bases. CDR3 size: 15 residues. This CDR3 reads CAISGTGEAGYGYTF. The CDR3 bases are TGTGCCATCAGTGGGACAGGGGAGGCCGGCTATGGCTACACCTTC.

This clonotype was observed at least ten times. The chain combines TRBV3-1 with TRBJ1-4, with TRBD1 matching over 7 bases. Germline V gene sequence: CDR1 LGHDT, CDR2 YNNKEL (reference sequence). The CDR3 sequence is 15 residues long. The junction had 6 bases not matched to a gene; V was cut back by 3 bases and J by 5 bases. The CDR3 loop reads CASSHDPDRNEKLFF. As DNA, the CDR3 is TGTGCCAGCAGCCACGATCCGGACAGGAATGAAAAACTGTTTTTT.

This clonotype was observed a few times. This may arise from a read error, as a much more abundant clone is one base away. The chain joins TRBV27 to TRBJ2-7, with a possible D match to TRBD2 (6 bases). This CDR3 has 14 amino acids. The V end was cut by 6 bases, the J end by 0 bases, with 12 bases between. Germline V CDR1 and CDR2: MNHEY, SMNVEV (reference sequence). The CDR3: CASRTPGDSYEQYF. The CDR3, as DNA: TGTGCCAGCAGGACCCCGGGGGACTCCTACGAGCAGTACTTC.

This clonotype showed up many times. This chain links TRBV12-3 or TRBV12-4 with TRBJ1-1, with no clear D. Between the trimmed V and J ends, which lost 6 bases and 4 bases, there was a span of 9 bases. The CDR3 totals 12 residues. CDR3 sequence: CASSLLSTEAFF. The CDR3 bases are TGTGCCAGCAGCCTGTTGAGCACTGAAGCTTTCTTT.

The sample holds many counts of this clonotype. The J gene is TRBJ2-6, the V gene TRBV11-1; D not certain. The CDR3 covers 13 residues. The V end lost 2 bases, the J end lost 3 bases, and 2 bases lay between the germline ends. Germline CDR1 reads SGHAT; CDR2 reads FQDESV (reference sequence). CDR3 protein: CASSLLGANVLTF. DNA of the CDR3: TGTGCCAGCAGCTTACTTGGGGCCAACGTCCTGACTTTC.

This sequence joins TRBV20-1 and TRBJ1-2, with a weak D call TRBD1 (6 bases). CDR1 DFQATT and CDR2 SNEGSKA come from the germline V gene (reference sequence). This CDR3 has 13 residues. Trimming took 3 bases from V and 4 from J, leaving 12 bases between them. The CDR3 sequence: CSASGVGGYGYTF. As DNA, the CDR3 is TGCAGTGCTAGTGGGGTAGGGGGCTATGGCTACACCTTC.

The J gene is TRBJ2-4, the V gene TRBV18, with D uncertain. Germline assignment: CDR1 KGHSH and CDR2 LQKENI. V was pared by 6 bases and J by 0 bases, with 9 bases between. The CDR3 is 14 residues long. The CDR3 bases are TGTGCCAGCTCTCAGGAGATAGCCAAAAACATTCAGTACTTC. Translation gives CASSQEIAKNIQYF.

This chain joins TRBV7-9 and TRBJ2-3; 8 bases line up with TRBD2. In germline, CDR1 is SEHNR, CDR2 FQNEAQ (reference sequence). CDR3 size: 19 residues. V lost 6 bases and J lost 1; bases outside the gene matches: 18. The CDR3 coding sequence is TGTGCCAGCAGTTTCGGAAGCGGGAGTGGCTTTCTTGGCACAGATACGCAGTATTTT. Its translation is CASSFGSGSGFLGTDTQYF.

The sample holds a few counts of this clonotype. V and J are TRBV20-1 and TRBJ2-7; TRBD2 agrees at 12 bases. V dropped 7 bases and J dropped 2; count of bases not matched to a gene: 9. Germline CDR1 DFQATT, CDR2 SNEGSKA (reference sequence). The CDR3 has 15 residues. The CDR3 DNA is TGCAGTGTGAATGGGCTAGCGGGAGGGCCCTACGAGCAGTACTTC. It is translated as CSVNGLAGGPYEQYF.

This clonotype was seen repeatedly, ten times or more. The chain uses TRBV7-2 and TRBJ2-3; TRBD2 matches 11 bases. Germline V CDR1 and CDR2: SGHTA, FQGNSA. V was pared by 4 bases and J by 6 bases, with 6 bases of the junction left unmatched. The CDR3 covers 15 residues. CDR3 nucleotide sequence: TGTGCCAGCAGCTCCCGACTAGCGGGAACTGATACGCAGTATTTT. Its protein is CASSSRLAGTDTQYF.

This clonotype was recorded a few times. The gene calls are TRBV28 and TRBJ2-3; 11 bases fit TRBD1. V gave up 6 bases and J gave up 4 bases; unmatched junction bases: 3. In germline, CDR1 is MDHEN, CDR2 SYDVKM. The CDR3 length is 14 residues. CDR3 nucleotide sequence: TGTGCCAGCAGGGGGACAGGGGGTCCAGATACGCAGTATTTT. Amino acids: CASRGTGGPDTQYF.

This clonotype was counted ten times or more. The V and J genes are TRBV19 and TRBJ1-1; D call uncertain. The CDR3 runs 14 residues. Trimming took 1 base from V and 5 from J, leaving 11 bases between them. Germline loops: CDR1 LNHDA, CDR2 SQIVND (reference sequence). CDR3 bases: TGTGCCAGTAGTATAGCTTACCCTAGGACTGAAGCTTTCTTT. It yields the protein CASSIAYPRTEAFF.

This clonotype was picked up a small number of times. V is TRBV20-1 and J is TRBJ2-6; 10 bases are shared with TRBD2. This CDR3 region has 19 residues. CDR1 is DFQATT and CDR2 is SNEGSKA in the germline V gene (reference sequence). J gave up 4 bases and V 0 bases, and 12 bases lay outside the gene matches. The DNA of the CDR3 is TGCAGTGCTAGAGATGACAGCGGGAGGGCACCTACAGGGGCCAACGTCCTGACTTTC. Protein sequence: CSARDDSGRAPTGANVLTF.

The gene calls are TRBV13 and TRBJ2-2; D may be TRBD1 (5 bases). Trimming left V 6 bases short and J 16 bases short, with 24 bases between. The V gene's germline CDR1 is PRHDT and CDR2 FYEKMQ (reference sequence). There are 14 residues in the CDR3. CDR3 in amino acids: CASSPVGRAPRPFF. DNA for the CDR3: TGTGCCAGCAGTCCAGTCGGCAGGGCTCCTCGGCCGTTTTTT. Full variable domain (outside the CDR3, taken from reference TRBV13 and TRBJ2-2): AAGVIQSPRHLIKEKRETATLKCYPIPRHDTVYWYQQGPGQDPQFLISFYEKMQSDKGSIPDRFSAQQFSDYHSELNMSSLELGDSALYFCASSPVGRAPRPFFGEGSRLTVL.

The chain recombines TRBV6-1 with TRBJ1-1; D call uncertain. The V gene's germline CDR1 is MNHNS and CDR2 SASEGT. CDR3 length: 13 amino acids. V was cut by 6 bases and J by 0 bases, with 8 bases left in between. The CDR3 protein is CASRTELNTEAFF. The CDR3 bases are TGTGCCAGCAGGACGGAACTGAACACTGAAGCTTTCTTT.

This clonotype has ten or more counts. The chain is built from TRBV18 and TRBJ2-3, with 8 bases identical to TRBD2. Germline loops: CDR1 KGHSH, CDR2 LQKENI. Unmatched junction bases numbered 3, after V lost 4 bases and J lost 6 bases. The CDR3 consists of 13 residues. CDR3 DNA sequence: TGTGCCAGCTCACAACTAGCGGAGGATACGCAGTATTTT. Its translation: CASSQLAEDTQYF.

As for this clonotype: With a much larger clone just one base away, this may be a read error. The V call is TRBV12-3 or TRBV12-4, the J call TRBJ2-5; D not resolved. The CDR3 has 16 amino acids. With 6 bases removed from V and 3 bases from J, the gap between germline ends came to 20 bases. CDR3 loop: CASSSRRADSKETQYF. CDR3 bases: TGTGCCAGCAGCAGCCGACGGGCAGATTCCAAAGAGACCCAGTACTTC.

This clonotype was counted many times. CDR3 residues: CASSHGQLRAETQYF. DNA of the CDR3: TGTGCCAGCAGCCATGGACAGCTCAGGGCAGAGACCCAGTACTTC. The rearrangement links TRBV28 to TRBJ2-5; weak D call: TRBD1 (6 bases). The germline CDR1 and CDR2 sequences are MDHEN and SYDVKM. The CDR3 is 15 residues long. The V end was cut by 6 bases, the J end by 4 bases, with 18 bases between.